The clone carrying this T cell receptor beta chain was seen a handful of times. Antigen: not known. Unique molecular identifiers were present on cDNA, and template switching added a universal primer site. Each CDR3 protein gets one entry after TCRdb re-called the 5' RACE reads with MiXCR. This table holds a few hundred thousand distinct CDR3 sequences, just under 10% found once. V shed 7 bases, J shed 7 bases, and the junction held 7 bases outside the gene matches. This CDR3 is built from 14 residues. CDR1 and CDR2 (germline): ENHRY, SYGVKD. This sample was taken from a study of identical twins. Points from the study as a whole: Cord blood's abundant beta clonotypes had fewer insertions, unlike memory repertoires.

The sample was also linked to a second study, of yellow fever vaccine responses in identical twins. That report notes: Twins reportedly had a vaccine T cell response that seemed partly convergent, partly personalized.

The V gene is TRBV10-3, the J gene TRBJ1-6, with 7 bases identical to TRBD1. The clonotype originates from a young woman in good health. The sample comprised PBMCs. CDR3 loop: CAINQGTVNSPLHF. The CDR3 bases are TGTGCCATCAATCAAGGGACAGTAAATTCACCCCTCCACTTT.